This T cell receptor beta chain came from a study of OX40 agonist ivuxolimab in advanced cancers. For the study in its entirety: Ivuxolimab, which targeted the costimulatory receptor OX40 (CD134), was an agonistic, fully human IgG2 monoclonal antibody. Intravenous ivuxolimab was administered to patients every 2 weeks at six dose levels: 0.01, 0.1, 0.3, 1.5, 3 and 10 mg/kg. Of the roughly 50 dose-escalation patients, hepatocellular carcinoma was present in around 19, melanoma in some 15, renal cell carcinoma in 9 and head and neck cancer in 9. The dose-escalation cohort was 82.7% male with a mean age of 60 years, ranging from 23 to 79. Patients were allowed to have had prior anti-PD-1, anti-PD-L1 or anti-CTLA-4 therapy, and approximately 43% of the dose-escalation patients had previously received checkpoint inhibitors. Partial responses occurred in three dose-escalation patients: two with cutaneous melanoma and one with hepatocellular carcinoma. The purpose of peripheral TCRbeta sequencing was to test whether ivuxolimab changed TCR sequence diversity and led to clonal T-cell expansion. The monotherapy dose-escalation portion (N of about 49 patients) of the phase I ivuxolimab trial is reported in the paper. Findings and caveats that apply to the study as a whole: Antigen specificity was not determined for the clonally expanded peripheral T cells. After ivuxolimab, CD8+ T cells had more expanded clones than CD4+ T cells on average. Clonal expansion of both CD4+ and CD8+ blood T cells was observed from baseline to week 6 at doses 0.1 to 3.0 mg/kg. In the 0.1-3.0 mg/kg groups, partial responders had among the lowest normalized peripheral clonal expansion, particularly in CD8+ T cells. Low levels of normalized T-cell clonal expansion were also seen in some patients who did not respond.

Patients with autoimmune disease history or receiving systemic immunosuppression were excluded from the trial. In every dose cohort, peripheral blood was drawn for TCR sequencing at baseline, cycle 4 day 1, and cycle 7 day 1. The samples were drawn from a first-in-human, open-label, multicenter phase I dose-escalation trial of ivuxolimab. The trial enrolled adults with locally advanced or metastatic head and neck squamous cell, hepatocellular, melanoma or renal cell carcinoma. Before TCR sequencing, CD4+ T cells and CD8+ T cells from peripheral blood were sorted into separate populations. Genomic DNA was isolated from the sorted cells so that the TCRbeta CDR3 region could be sequenced. The immunoSEQ Assay was used for sequencing of TCRbeta CDR3 regions. Held by TCRdb, this immuneACCESS table contains in-frame sequences only and omits some clones. Under half of the omission traces to an unresolved V gene where checked; the cause of the rest is unknown. This sample lists 35,000 to 50,000 clones; about 90% were detected once. Under 15% of the sample is held by the ten biggest clonotypes.

Concerning this clone: The specificity of this receptor is unknown. No base quality values were provided; no much bigger clone lies one nucleotide off.

The source was CD4+ or CD8+ T cells sorted from blood, collected in a trial of the OX40 agonist ivuxolimab. This clonotype originated in an adult with an advanced solid tumor such as melanoma, head and neck, liver or kidney cancer.

The DNA reads as follows: TGTGCCAGTAGTATATGGGCGGCTGAGAGTAACTATGGCTACACCTTC. Its protein is CASSIWAAESNYGYTF. Recombination linked TRBV19 to TRBJ1-2, with an unclear D gene assignment. The CDR3 spans 16 residues, from the cysteine through the phenylalanine. Only CDR3 DNA is held: 48 bases, read in frame from base 1. V loses 2 bases of germline sequence and J loses 1 base, and the interval between the two ends is 14 bases. The CDR1 and CDR2 encoded by the germline V gene (reference sequence) are LNHDA and SQIVND.